The 21 T cell receptor beta chains below come from one sample, sequenced in a study of blood T cell repertoires in COVID-19. The method was immunoSEQ multiplex PCR; TCRdb's version includes in-frame clones alone and lacks a portion of them. This table holds 220,000 or so clones, about 90% found once. The sample comprised PBMCs or T cells enriched from blood (not recorded which). All receptors derive from a man aged 30-40 years who had been exposed to COVID-19.

The genes are TRBV7-9 and TRBJ2-6, with 7 bases aligning to TRBD1. J lost 0 bases, V lost 9 bases, and 5 bases had no gene match. The germline V gene encodes CDR1 SEHNR and CDR2 FQNEAQ (reference sequence). The CDR3 length is 15 residues. CDR3 nucleotide sequence: TGTGCCAGTGGACAGGATTACTCTGGGGCCAACGTCCTGACTTTC. Its protein is CASGQDYSGANVLTF.

The rearrangement joins TRBV19 to TRBJ1-2; the D gene is possibly TRBD1 (5 bases). Trimming pared 7 bases from V and 0 bases from J, leaving 12 bases between. Germline V gene lookup returns CDR1 LNHDA and CDR2 SQIVND (reference sequence). The CDR3 sequence is 14 residues long. CDR3 sequence: CASTQGRANYGYTF. The DNA of the CDR3 is TGTGCCAGTACCCAAGGCAGGGCTAACTATGGCTACACCTTC.

The chain couples TRBV7-2 to TRBJ2-5, with TRBD1 matching 9 bases. V shed 5 bases and J 5 bases; nucleotides not matched to a gene: 9. Germline V gene data show CDR1 as SGHTA and CDR2 as FQGNSA. The CDR3 loop spans 15 amino acids. The CDR3 sequence is CASSGRTGVGETQYF. In nucleotides, the CDR3 is TGTGCCAGCAGCGGGAGGACAGGGGTCGGGGAGACCCAGTACTTC.

This chain joins TRBV6-5 and TRBJ1-1; D is perhaps TRBD1 (5 bases). The V end was cut by 5 bases, the J end by 0 bases, with 10 bases between. There are 14 residues in the CDR3. Germline V gene data show CDR1 as MNHEY and CDR2 as SVGAGI. The DNA of the CDR3 is TGTGCCAGCAGTCCTGGACACCTGAACACTGAAGCTTTCTTT. This translates into CASSPGHLNTEAFF.

As regards this clone: A read error is likely, as this CDR3 ends without the conserved phenylalanine or tryptophan. No DNA is shown, since the ends of the CDR3 on it are uncertain; the CDR3 is the one TCRdb lists. This chain joins TRBV7-2 and TRBJ2-7; TRBD1, the D gene given by the table, was not confirmed from the DNA. The CDR3 has 12 residues if both end residues are counted. Germline-derived CDR1 and CDR2 are SGHTA and FQGNSA. This CDR3 is CASSLSGTSLYL.

Written as DNA, the CDR3 is TGTGCCACCAGTGATGGAGCCGCGGGGGATAGGGAGGGTGAGCAGTTCTTC. This translates into CATSDGAAGDREGEQFF. V usage is TRBV24-1 and J usage is TRBJ2-1, with 7 bases identical to TRBD2. This CDR3 is built from 17 residues. Germline lookup yields CDR1 KGHDR and CDR2 SFDVKD. J gave up 9 bases and V 3 bases, and 16 bases lay outside the gene matches.

This chain uses TRBV11-2 with TRBJ2-7; perhaps TRBD2 as D (5 bases). V was clipped by 2 bases and J by 3 bases, with 14 bases between them. Germline CDR1 is SGHAT and CDR2 is FQNNGV. The CDR3 spans 15 residues. CDR3 nucleotide sequence: TGTGCCAGCAGCTTAATCGCCGTCGAGGGCTACGAGCAGTACTTC. It yields the protein CASSLIAVEGYEQYF.

The rearrangement joins TRBV6-5 to TRBJ2-3, with no clear D. The ends were cut back, 4 bases at V and 7 bases at J, with 9 bases in the middle. This CDR3 has 12 amino acids. Germline CDR1 and CDR2: MNHEY and SVGAGI. DNA of the CDR3: TGTGCCAGCAGTTCCCGGGTGAATACGCAGTATTTT. Protein product: CASSSRVNTQYF.

V is TRBV5-4 and J is TRBJ2-5; 10 bases are shared with TRBD2. Trimming took 4 bases from V and 5 from J; bases not matched to a gene: 17. This CDR3 region has 18 residues. CDR1 SGHNT and CDR2 YYREEE come from the germline V gene (reference sequence). Here the CDR3 DNA reads TGTGCCAGCAGCCCTTGGGCCAGCGGGGGGGCCAAGGGGGAGACCCAGTACTTC. The encoded protein is CASSPWASGGAKGETQYF.

V usage is TRBV5-6 and J usage is TRBJ1-3, with a possible D match to TRBD1 (6 bases). CDR3 length: 15 residues. V was cut by 4 bases and J by 4 bases, with 15 bases left in between. From germline, CDR1 is SGHDT and CDR2 YYEEEE. In DNA, the CDR3 is TGTGCCAGCAGCCCCACGGGGGGCGCAGGAAACACCATATATTTT. This codes for CASSPTGGAGNTIYF.

The chain combines TRBV4-3 with TRBJ1-2; D is unresolved. V was trimmed by 0 bases and J by 0 bases, leaving 14 bases between them. This CDR3 is 17 amino acids long. Germline V gene data show CDR1 as LGHNA and CDR2 as YSLEER. The CDR3 loop is CASSQDQRRVANYGYTF. In DNA form, the CDR3 reads TGCGCCAGCAGCCAAGATCAGCGCCGGGTAGCTAACTATGGCTACACCTTC.

The V gene is TRBV4-1, the J gene TRBJ2-7; weak D call: TRBD1 (6 bases). Germline V CDR1 and CDR2: MGHRA, YSYEKL. The CDR3 loop spans 14 amino acids. The V end was cut by 1 base, the J end by 1 base, with 8 bases between. CDR3 coding DNA: TGCGCCAGCAGCCAAGGGGACACTTCCTACGAGCAGTACTTC. It is translated as CASSQGDTSYEQYF.

This clone was seen more than once but under ten times. The CDR3 DNA sequence: TGTGCCAGCAGCTTAACGACAGGGGGAAACACTGAAGCTTTCTTT. Translation gives CASSLTTGGNTEAFF. The chain joins TRBV7-9 to TRBJ1-1, with 9 positions matching TRBD1. CDR1 and CDR2 (germline): SEHNR, FQNEAQ (reference sequence). The CDR3 consists of 15 residues. The J segment lost 2 bases and the V segment lost 2 bases, leaving 3 bases of the junction unmatched.

The chain has TRBV4-3 and TRBJ2-1; D is possibly TRBD2 (5 bases). CDR1 is LGHNA and CDR2 is YSLEER in the germline V gene. V was cut by 3 bases and J by 3 bases, with 9 bases left in between. CDR3 size: 14 residues. The DNA for the CDR3 is TGCGCCAGCAGCCACGGACTCGTCTACAATGAGCAGTTCTTC. This translates into CASSHGLVYNEQFF.

In its sample, this clone was seen a few times. This chain links TRBV13 with TRBJ2-3; the match to TRBD2 covers 12 bases. Looked up from germline, CDR1 is PRHDT and CDR2 is FYEKMQ (reference sequence). There are 15 residues in the CDR3. The V segment lost 5 bases and the J segment 3 bases; nucleotides outside the gene matches: 3. CDR3 loop: CASSLAGGPTDTQYF. DNA of the CDR3: TGTGCCAGCAGCCTAGCGGGGGGGCCAACAGATACGCAGTATTTT.

The rearrangement links TRBV29-1 to TRBJ1-2, with a possible D match to TRBD1 (6 bases). Looked up from germline, CDR1 is SQVTM and CDR2 is ANQGSEA. V dropped 3 bases and J dropped 7 bases, with 12 bases sitting between them. There are 12 residues in the CDR3. CDR3 protein: CSVDRPRGGYTF. In nucleotides, the CDR3 is TGCAGCGTTGATCGCCCCAGGGGTGGCTACACCTTC.

The chain combines TRBV3-1 (or the pseudogene TRBV3-2) with TRBJ2-4, with D possibly being TRBD1 (6 bases). Germline CDR1 is LGHDT and CDR2 is YNNKEL (reference sequence). There are 14 residues in the CDR3. The V end lost 1 base, the J end lost 10 bases, and 14 bases lay between the germline ends. This CDR3 reads CASSQVGAPRIQYF. CDR3 nucleotides: TGTGCCAGCAGCCAAGTGGGGGCCCCGCGGATTCAGTACTTC.

CDR3 sequence reads: CASGTGGTNQPQHF. CDR3 sequence (DNA): TGTGCCAGTGGGACAGGGGGCACAAATCAGCCCCAGCATTTT. The rearrangement joins TRBV19 to TRBJ1-5, with 12 bases identical to TRBD1. The CDR3 contains 14 residues. The germline V gene has CDR1 LNHDA and CDR2 SQIVND (reference sequence). J lost 4 bases, V lost 8 bases, and 3 bases had no gene match. Drawing the rest from reference TRBV19 and TRBJ1-5, the complete variable domain is DGGITQSPKYLFRKEGQNVTLSCEQNLNHDAMYWYRQDPGQGLRLIYYSQIVNDFQKGDIAEGYSVSREKKESFPLTVTSAQKNPTAFYLCASGTGGTNQPQHFGDGTRLSIL.

The V and J genes are TRBV11-3 and TRBJ2-2; D is ambiguous. This CDR3 has 15 amino acids. The V end was cut by 5 bases, the J end by 0 bases, with 10 bases between. Germline-derived CDR1 and CDR2 are SGHNT and YENEEA. CDR3: CASSGGPTNTGELFF. The CDR3 nucleotides read TGTGCCAGCAGCGGCGGTCCAACGAACACCGGGGAGCTGTTTTTT.

This clone was observed a single time. The chain carries TRBV4-2 and TRBJ1-2; no reliable D call. V was trimmed by 0 bases and J by 4 bases, leaving 12 bases between them. Germline loops: CDR1 LGHNA, CDR2 YNFKEQ. The CDR3 runs to 15 residues. The CDR3 region is CASSQEEGMGYGYTF. CDR3 DNA: TGTGCCAGCAGCCAAGAAGAGGGTATGGGCTATGGCTACACCTTC.

This clone was counted only a few times. The chain recombines TRBV27 with TRBJ2-6, with 7 nucleotides matching TRBD1. Unmatched junction bases numbered 3, after V lost 2 bases and J lost 2 bases. CDR3 size: 16 residues. From germline, CDR1 is MNHEY and CDR2 SMNVEV (reference sequence). The CDR3 DNA sequence: TGTGCCAGCAGTTTAAGGGGGCGCGCTGGGGCCAACGTCCTGACTTTC. This translates into CASSLRGRAGANVLTF.